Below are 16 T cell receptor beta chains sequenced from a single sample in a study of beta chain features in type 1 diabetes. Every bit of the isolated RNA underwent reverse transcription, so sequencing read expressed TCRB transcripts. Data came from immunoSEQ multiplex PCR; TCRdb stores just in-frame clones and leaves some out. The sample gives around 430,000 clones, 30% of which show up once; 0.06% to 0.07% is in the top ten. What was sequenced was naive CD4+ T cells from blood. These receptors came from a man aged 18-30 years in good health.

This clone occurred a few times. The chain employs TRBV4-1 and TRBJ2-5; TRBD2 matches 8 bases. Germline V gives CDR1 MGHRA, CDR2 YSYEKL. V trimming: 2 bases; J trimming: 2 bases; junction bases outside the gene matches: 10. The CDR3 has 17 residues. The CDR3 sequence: CASSQSSTSVLQETQYF. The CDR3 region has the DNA TGCGCCAGCAGCCAATCCTCGACTAGCGTGCTGCAAGAGACCCAGTACTTC.

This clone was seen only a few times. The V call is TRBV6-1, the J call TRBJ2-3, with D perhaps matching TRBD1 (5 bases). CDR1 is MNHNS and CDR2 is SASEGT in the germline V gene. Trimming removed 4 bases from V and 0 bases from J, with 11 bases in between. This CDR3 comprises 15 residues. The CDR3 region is CASSARQSSTDTQYF. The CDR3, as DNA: TGTGCCAGCAGTGCGAGACAGTCCAGCACAGATACGCAGTATTTT.

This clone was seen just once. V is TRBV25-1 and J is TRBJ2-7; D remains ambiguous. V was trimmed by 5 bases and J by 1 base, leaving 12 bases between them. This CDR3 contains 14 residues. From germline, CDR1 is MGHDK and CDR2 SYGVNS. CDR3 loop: CASSTGVGSYEQYF. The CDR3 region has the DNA TGTGCCAGCAGTACTGGGGTAGGATCCTACGAGCAGTACTTC.

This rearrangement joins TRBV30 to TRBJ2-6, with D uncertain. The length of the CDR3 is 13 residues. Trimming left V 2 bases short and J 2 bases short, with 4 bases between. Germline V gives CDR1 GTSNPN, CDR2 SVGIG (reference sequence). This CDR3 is CAWSTPGANVLTF. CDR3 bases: TGTGCCTGGAGTACGCCTGGGGCCAACGTCCTGACTTTC.

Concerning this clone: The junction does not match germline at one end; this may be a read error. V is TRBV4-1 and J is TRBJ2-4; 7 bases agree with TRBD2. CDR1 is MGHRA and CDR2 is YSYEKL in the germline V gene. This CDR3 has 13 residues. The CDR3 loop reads CASRGGSKNIQYF. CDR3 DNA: TGCGCCAGCAGGGGGGGGTCCAAGAACATTCAGTACTTC.

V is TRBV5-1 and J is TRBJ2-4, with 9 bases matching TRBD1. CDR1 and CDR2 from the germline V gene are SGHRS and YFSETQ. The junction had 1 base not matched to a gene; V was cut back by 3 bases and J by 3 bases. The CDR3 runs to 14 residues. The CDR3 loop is CASSWTGDKNIQYF. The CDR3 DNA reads TGCGCCAGCAGCTGGACAGGGGACAAAAACATTCAGTACTTC.

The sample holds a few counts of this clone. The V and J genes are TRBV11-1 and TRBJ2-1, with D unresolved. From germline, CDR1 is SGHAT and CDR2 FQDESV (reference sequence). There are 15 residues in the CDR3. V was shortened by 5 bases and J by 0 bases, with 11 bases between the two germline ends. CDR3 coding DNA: TGTGCCAGCAGCCTTGACCGAAGCTCCTACAATGAGCAGTTCTTC. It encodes CASSLDRSSYNEQFF.

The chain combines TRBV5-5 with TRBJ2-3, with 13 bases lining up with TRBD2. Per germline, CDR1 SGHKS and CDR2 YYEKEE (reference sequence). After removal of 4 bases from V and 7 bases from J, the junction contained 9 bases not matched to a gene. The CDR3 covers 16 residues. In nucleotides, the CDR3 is TGTGCCAGCAGCCCGGGACTAGCGGGACCCCGGCATACGCAGTATTTT. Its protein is CASSPGLAGPRHTQYF.

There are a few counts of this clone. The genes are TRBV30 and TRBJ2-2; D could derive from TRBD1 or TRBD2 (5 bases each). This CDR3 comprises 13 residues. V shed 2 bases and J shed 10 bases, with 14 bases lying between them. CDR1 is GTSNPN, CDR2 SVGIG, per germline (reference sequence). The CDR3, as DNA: TGTGCCTGGAGTCCGGGGCGCCGGCAGGAGCTGTTTTTT. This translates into CAWSPGRRQELFF.

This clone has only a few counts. CDR3 in DNA: TGTGCCAGCAGCTTGGAACAGGGGAGGAGGTTGAACACTGAAGCTTTCTTT. As protein: CASSLEQGRRLNTEAFF. This chain joins TRBV5-6 and TRBJ1-1; 7 positions agree with TRBD1. This CDR3 has 17 residues. The V gene's germline CDR1 is SGHDT and CDR2 YYEEEE. Trimming removed 0 bases from V and 0 bases from J; junction bases left unmatched: 8.

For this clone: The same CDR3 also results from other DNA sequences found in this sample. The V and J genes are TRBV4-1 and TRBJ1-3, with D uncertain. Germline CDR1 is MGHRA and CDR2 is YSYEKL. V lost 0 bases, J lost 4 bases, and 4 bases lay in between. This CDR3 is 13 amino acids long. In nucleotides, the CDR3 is TGCGCCAGCAGCCAAGATCGAGGAAACACCATATATTTT. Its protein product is CASSQDRGNTIYF.

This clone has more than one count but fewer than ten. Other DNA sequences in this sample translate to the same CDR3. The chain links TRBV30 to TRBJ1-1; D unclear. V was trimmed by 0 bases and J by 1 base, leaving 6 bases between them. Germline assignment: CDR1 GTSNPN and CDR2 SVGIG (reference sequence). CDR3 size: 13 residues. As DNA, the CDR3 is TGTGCCTGGAGTGTTTCGCCGAACACTGAAGCTTTCTTT. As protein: CAWSVSPNTEAFF.

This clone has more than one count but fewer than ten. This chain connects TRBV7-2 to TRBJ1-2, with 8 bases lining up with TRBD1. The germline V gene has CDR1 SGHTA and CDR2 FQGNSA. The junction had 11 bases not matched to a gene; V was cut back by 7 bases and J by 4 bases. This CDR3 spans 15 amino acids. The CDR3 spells CASTQQGGISYGYTF. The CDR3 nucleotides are TGTGCCAGCACCCAACAGGGGGGGATCTCCTATGGCTACACCTTC.

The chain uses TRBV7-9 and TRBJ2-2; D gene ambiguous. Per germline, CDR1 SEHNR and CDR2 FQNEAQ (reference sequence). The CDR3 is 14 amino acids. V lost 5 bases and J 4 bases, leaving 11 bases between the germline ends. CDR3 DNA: TGTGCCAGCAGCCCCAGTGGGTCCACCGGGGAGCTGTTTTTT. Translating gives CASSPSGSTGELFF.

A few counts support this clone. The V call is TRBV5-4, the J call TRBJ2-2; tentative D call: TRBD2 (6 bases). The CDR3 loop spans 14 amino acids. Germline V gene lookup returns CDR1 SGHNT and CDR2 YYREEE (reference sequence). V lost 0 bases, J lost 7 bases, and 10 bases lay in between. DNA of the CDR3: TGTGCCAGCAGCTTGGATGCGGGGATCGGGGAGCTGTTTTTT. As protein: CASSLDAGIGELFF.

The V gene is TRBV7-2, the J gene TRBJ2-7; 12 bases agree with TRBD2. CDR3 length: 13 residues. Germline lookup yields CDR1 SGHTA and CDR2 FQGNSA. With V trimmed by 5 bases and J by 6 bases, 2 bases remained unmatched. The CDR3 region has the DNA TGTGCCAGCAGCAGGGGACTAGCGGGCGAGCAGTACTTC. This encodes CASSRGLAGEQYF.